A single sample is the source of the 14 T cell receptor beta chains below, sequenced in a study of vaccination effects on CD4 cells after COVID-19. Antigen specificity for these receptors is unknown. CD4+ T cells were isolated after around ten days of culture. Two-dose vaccination with either BNT162b2 or mRNA-1273 was given to the participants. Sequencing was performed with immunoSEQ multiplex PCR; in TCRdb, only in-frame clones are kept and a portion is missing. The table shows fewer than 55,000 clones, with roughly 72% occurring only once. The material was CD4+ T cells from PBMCs cultured without peptide, obtained after COVID-19 vaccination. The receptors originated from a human donor who received a COVID-19 vaccine.

The rearrangement joins TRBV7-2 to TRBJ1-1, with TRBD1 matching over 7 bases. The germline CDR1 and CDR2 sequences are SGHTA and FQGNSA. With 4 bases clipped from V and 3 bases from J, the junction kept 11 bases outside the gene matches. There are 16 residues in the CDR3. CDR3 coding DNA: TGTGCCAGCAGCTCAGGGACAGCCCATTGGGACACTGAAGCTTTCTTT. Its translation: CASSSGTAHWDTEAFF. Looking up the rest from reference TRBV7-2 and TRBJ1-1 gives the full variable domain: GAGVSQSPSNKVTEKGKDVELRCDPISGHTALYWYRQSLGQGLEFLIYFQGNSAPDKSGLPSDRFSAERTGGSVSTLTIQRTQQEDSAVYLCASSSGTAHWDTEAFFGQGTRLTVV.

The rearrangement uses TRBV3-1 (or the pseudogene TRBV3-2) and TRBJ1-5; 8 bases match TRBD1. The CDR3 runs to 16 residues. From germline, CDR1 is LGHDT and CDR2 YNNKEL (reference sequence). V trimming: 1 base; J trimming: 4 bases; junction bases outside the gene matches: 6. CDR3 nucleotides: TGTGCCAGCAGCCAAGCAGGACAGGGTGGAAATCAGCCCCAGCATTTT. This gives the protein CASSQAGQGGNQPQHF.

The chain carries TRBV5-6 and TRBJ2-7; either TRBD1 or TRBD2 may fit D (5 bases each). Per germline, CDR1 SGHDT and CDR2 YYEEEE. The V gene lost 0 bases and the J gene lost 3 bases, with 10 bases spanning the gap. The CDR3 runs 14 residues. Here the CDR3 reads CASSLAGTIYEQYF. In DNA, the CDR3 is TGTGCCAGCAGCTTGGCCGGGACCATCTACGAGCAGTACTTC.

The rearrangement uses TRBV19 and TRBJ2-5; 7 bases align to TRBD1. This CDR3 comprises 13 residues. Germline V gene lookup returns CDR1 LNHDA and CDR2 SQIVND (reference sequence). V shed 10 bases, J shed 1 base, and the junction held 6 bases outside the gene matches. CDR3 region: CATFDRVQETQYF. CDR3 nucleotides: TGTGCCACATTTGACAGGGTCCAAGAGACCCAGTACTTC.

The J gene is TRBJ2-5, the V gene TRBV2, with TRBD2 identical over 10 bases. The CDR3 sequence is 14 residues long. CDR1 and CDR2 from the germline V gene are SNHLY and FYNNEI. J lost 5 bases, V lost 6 bases, and 6 bases had no gene match. CDR3 region: CASSPGTSAETQYF. The CDR3 DNA follows: TGTGCCAGCAGCCCCGGGACTAGCGCGGAGACCCAGTACTTC.

This clone has a handful of counts. Additional DNA sequences in this sample encode the identical CDR3. This chain links TRBV4-1 with TRBJ1-2; D call uncertain. The V end was cut by 1 base, the J end by 5 bases, with 8 bases between. This CDR3 region has 13 residues. The germline CDR1 and CDR2 sequences are MGHRA and YSYEKL. The chain's CDR3 is CASSQGQVYGYTF. The CDR3 DNA sequence: TGCGCCAGCAGCCAAGGGCAGGTTTATGGCTACACCTTC.

This chain links TRBV5-4 with TRBJ2-4, with D possibly TRBD2 on 5 matching bases. Germline V lookup: CDR1 SGHNT, CDR2 YYREEE (reference sequence). V dropped 4 bases and J dropped 0 bases, with 11 bases sitting between them. This CDR3 contains 15 residues. CDR3 region: CASSHTAVAKNIQYF. DNA of the CDR3: TGTGCCAGCAGCCACACAGCGGTAGCCAAAAACATTCAGTACTTC.

This clone has only one observation. The chain is built from TRBV29-1 and TRBJ2-6, with D tentatively TRBD2 (5 bases). V lost 4 bases, J lost 0 bases, and 10 bases lay in between. The CDR3 contains 15 residues. The germline CDR1 and CDR2 sequences are SQVTM and ANQGSEA. The CDR3: CSVGEHRSGANVLTF. The CDR3 bases are TGCAGCGTTGGGGAGCACCGCTCTGGGGCCAACGTCCTGACTTTC.

The chain is built from TRBV11-2 and TRBJ1-1, with 10 bases identical to TRBD1. Germline assignment: CDR1 SGHAT and CDR2 FQNNGV. V trimming: 5 bases; J trimming: 4 bases; junction bases outside the gene matches: 4. The CDR3 runs to 14 residues. CDR3 nucleotides: TGTGCCAGCAGCCCGACAGGGGGCGGCACTGAAGCTTTCTTT. Translation: CASSPTGGGTEAFF. Supplemented by reference TRBV11-2 and TRBJ1-1, the full variable domain reads EAGVAQSPRYKIIEKRQSVAFWCNPISGHATLYWYQQILGQGPKLLIQFQNNGVVDDSQLPKDRFSAERLKGVDSTLKIQPAKLEDSAVYLCASSPTGGGTEAFFGQGTRLTVV.

The table lists this clone with a few counts. The chain combines TRBV12-5 with TRBJ2-7, with 10 bases lining up with TRBD2. The germline V gene encodes CDR1 LGHNT and CDR2 FRNRAP. The CDR3 runs to 15 residues. The V gene end was trimmed by 1 base and the J gene end by 4 bases; junction bases not matched to a gene: 4. In nucleotides, the CDR3 is TGTGCTAGTGGTTTGGCTAGCGGGAGAATTTACGAGCAGTACTTC. It codes for CASGLASGRIYEQYF. The whole variable domain, filled in from reference TRBV12-5 and TRBJ2-7, reads DARVTQTPRHKVTEMGQEVTMRCQPILGHNTVFWYRQTMMQGLELLAYFRNRAPLDDSGMPKDRFSAEMPDATLATLKIQPSEPRDSAVYFCASGLASGRIYEQYFGPGTRLTVT.

This clone was counted once. This chain links TRBV7-9 with TRBJ2-1; TRBD2 agrees at 8 bases. The CDR3 runs to 15 residues. The trim removed 7 bases at V and 6 bases at J, leaving 11 bases unmatched. The germline CDR1 and CDR2 sequences are SEHNR and FQNEAQ (reference sequence). CDR3 in DNA: TGTGCCAGCACGTATAGCGGGATCATTGGCAATGAGCAGTTCTTC. Translation gives CASTYSGIIGNEQFF.

This clone was seen only a few times. In nucleotides, the CDR3 is TGCAGCGCTAGTGGACACAGGGATGGCTACACCTTC. Its protein is CSASGHRDGYTF. The V and J genes are TRBV29-1 and TRBJ1-2, with a tentative D call TRBD1 (6 bases). The CDR3 length is 12 residues. From germline, CDR1 is SQVTM and CDR2 ANQGSEA. Trimming removed 7 bases from V and 6 bases from J, with 15 bases in between. Combining the CDR3 with reference TRBV29-1 and TRBJ1-2 gives the whole variable domain SAVISQKPSRDICQRGTSLTIQCQVDSQVTMMFWYRQQPGQSLTLIATANQGSEATYESGFVIDKFPISRPNLTFSTLTVSNMSPEDSSIYLCSASGHRDGYTFGSGTRLTVV.

The V call is TRBV18, the J call TRBJ1-4; D gene uncertain. Germline V gene data show CDR1 as KGHSH and CDR2 as LQKENI. Trimming pared 3 bases from V and 7 bases from J, leaving 9 bases between. CDR3 length: 13 amino acids. The CDR3 loop reads CASSPPLPEKLFF. In DNA, the CDR3 is TGTGCCAGCTCACCTCCTCTTCCTGAAAAACTGTTTTTT. Together with reference TRBV18 and TRBJ1-4, the CDR3 gives the full variable domain: NAGVMQNPRHLVRRRGQEARLRCSPMKGHSHVYWYRQLPEEGLKFMVYLQKENIIDESGMPKERFSAEFPKEGPSILRIQQVVRGDSAAYFCASSPPLPEKLFFGSGTQLSVL.

This clone has a handful of counts. The chain employs TRBV6-5 and TRBJ1-1; 7 bases map to TRBD1. From germline, CDR1 is MNHEY and CDR2 SVGAGI. With V trimmed by 6 bases and J by 0 bases, 4 bases remained unmatched. The CDR3 runs to 14 residues. CDR3 amino acids: CASSHDRVNTEAFF. The CDR3 DNA sequence: TGTGCCAGCAGCCACGACAGGGTGAACACTGAAGCTTTCTTT.